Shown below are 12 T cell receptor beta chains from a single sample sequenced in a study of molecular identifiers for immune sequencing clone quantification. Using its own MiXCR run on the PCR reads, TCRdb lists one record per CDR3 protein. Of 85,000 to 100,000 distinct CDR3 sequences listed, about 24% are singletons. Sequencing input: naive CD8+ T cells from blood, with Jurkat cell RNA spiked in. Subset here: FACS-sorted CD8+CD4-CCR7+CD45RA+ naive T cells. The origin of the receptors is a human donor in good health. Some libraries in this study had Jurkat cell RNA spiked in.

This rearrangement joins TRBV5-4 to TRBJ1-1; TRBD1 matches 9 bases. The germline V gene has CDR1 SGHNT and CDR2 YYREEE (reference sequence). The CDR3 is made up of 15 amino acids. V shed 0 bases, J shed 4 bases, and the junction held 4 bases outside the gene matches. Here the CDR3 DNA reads TGTGCCAGCAGCTTGGTAACAGGGGGCACCACTGAAGCTTTCTTT. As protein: CASSLVTGGTTEAFF. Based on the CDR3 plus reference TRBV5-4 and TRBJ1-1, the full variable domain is ETGVTQSPTHLIKTRGQQVTLRCSSQSGHNTVSWYQQALGQGPQFIFQYYREEENGRGNFPPRFSGLQFPNYSSELNVNALELDDSALYLCASSLVTGGTTEAFFGQGTRLTVV.

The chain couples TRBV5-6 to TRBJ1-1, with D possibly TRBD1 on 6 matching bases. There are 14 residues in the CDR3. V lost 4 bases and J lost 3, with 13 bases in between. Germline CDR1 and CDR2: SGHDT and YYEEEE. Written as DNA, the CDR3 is TGTGCCAGCAGCCCAGGGGCAAGGGACACTGAAGCTTTCTTT. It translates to CASSPGARDTEAFF.

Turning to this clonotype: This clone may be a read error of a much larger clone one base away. CDR3 amino acids: CASSPPGTGWQETRYF. The CDR3 DNA follows: TGTGCCAGCAGTCCCCCCGGGACAGGGTGGCAAGAGACCCGGTACTTC. The gene calls are TRBV27 and TRBJ2-5; 9 nucleotides match TRBD1. The germline gives CDR1 MNHEY, CDR2 SMNVEV (reference sequence). The CDR3 runs 16 residues.

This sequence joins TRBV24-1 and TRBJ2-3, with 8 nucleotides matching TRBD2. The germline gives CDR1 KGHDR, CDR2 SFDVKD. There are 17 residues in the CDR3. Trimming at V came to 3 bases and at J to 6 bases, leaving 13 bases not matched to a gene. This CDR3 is CATSDGIAGFFGDTQYF. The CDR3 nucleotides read TGTGCCACCAGTGATGGGATAGCGGGGTTCTTCGGGGATACGCAGTATTTT.

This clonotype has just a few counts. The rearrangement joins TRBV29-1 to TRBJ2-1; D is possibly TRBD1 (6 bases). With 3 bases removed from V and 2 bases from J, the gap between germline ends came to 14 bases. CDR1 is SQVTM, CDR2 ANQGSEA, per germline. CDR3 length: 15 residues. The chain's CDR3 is CSVEGDNDTYNEQFF. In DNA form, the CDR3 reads TGCAGCGTTGAGGGGGACAACGACACCTACAATGAGCAGTTCTTC.

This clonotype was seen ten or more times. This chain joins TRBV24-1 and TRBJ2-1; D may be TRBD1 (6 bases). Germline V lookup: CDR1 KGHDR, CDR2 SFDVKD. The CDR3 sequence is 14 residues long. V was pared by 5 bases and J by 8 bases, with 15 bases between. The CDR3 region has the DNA TGTGCCACCAGTGTCAGAGACAGGTACGATGAGCAGTTCTTC. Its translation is CATSVRDRYDEQFF.

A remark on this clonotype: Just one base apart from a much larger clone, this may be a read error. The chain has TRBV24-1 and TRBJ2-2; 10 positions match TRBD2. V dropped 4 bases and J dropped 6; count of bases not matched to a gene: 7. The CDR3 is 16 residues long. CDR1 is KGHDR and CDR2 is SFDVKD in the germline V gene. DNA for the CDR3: TGTGCCACCAGTGACCTACCAGCGGGAGGGCCCGGGGAGCTGTTTTTT. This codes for CATSDLPAGGPGELFF.

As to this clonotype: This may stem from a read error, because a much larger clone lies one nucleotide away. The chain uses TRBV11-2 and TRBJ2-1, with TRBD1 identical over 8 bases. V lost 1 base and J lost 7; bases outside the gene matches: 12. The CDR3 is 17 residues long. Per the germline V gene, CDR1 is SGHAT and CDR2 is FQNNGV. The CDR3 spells CASSLGPGGPRRNEQFF. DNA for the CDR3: TGTGCCAGCAGCTTAGGGCCAGGGGGCCCCCGAAGGAATGAGCAGTTCTTC.

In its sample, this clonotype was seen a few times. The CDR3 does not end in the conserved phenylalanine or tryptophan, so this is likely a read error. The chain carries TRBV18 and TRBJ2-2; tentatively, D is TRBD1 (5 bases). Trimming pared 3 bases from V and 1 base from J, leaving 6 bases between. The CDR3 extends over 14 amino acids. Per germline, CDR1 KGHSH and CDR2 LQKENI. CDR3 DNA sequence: TGTGCCAGCTCACCGACAGAGAACACCGGGGAGCTGTTTCTT. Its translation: CASSPTENTGELFL.

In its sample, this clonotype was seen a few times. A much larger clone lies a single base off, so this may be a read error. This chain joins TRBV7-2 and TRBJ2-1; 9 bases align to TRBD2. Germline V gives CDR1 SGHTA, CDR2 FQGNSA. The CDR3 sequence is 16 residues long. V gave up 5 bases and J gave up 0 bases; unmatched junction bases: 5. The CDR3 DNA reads TGTGCCAGCAGCGCGAATAGCGGGAGCTCCTACAATGAGCAGTTCTTC. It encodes CASSANSGSSYNEQFF.

Written as DNA, the CDR3 is TGTGCCAGCAGCGGAAGCGGCGGGAACACAGATACGCAGTATTTT. Translated: CASSGSGGNTDTQYF. The chain carries TRBV9 and TRBJ2-3; possibly TRBD2 for D (6 bases). Trimming removed 3 bases at V and 2 bases at J, with 13 bases between. Germline loops: CDR1 SGDLS, CDR2 YYNGEE. The CDR3 extends over 15 amino acids.

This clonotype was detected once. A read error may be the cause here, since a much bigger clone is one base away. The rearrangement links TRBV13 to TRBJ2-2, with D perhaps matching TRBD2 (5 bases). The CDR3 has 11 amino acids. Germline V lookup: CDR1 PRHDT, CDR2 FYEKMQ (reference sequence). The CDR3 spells CATSNTGELLF. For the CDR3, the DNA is TGTGCCACCTCCAACACCGGGGAGCTGTTATTT.